These 30 T cell receptor beta chains were all obtained from the same sample, sequenced in a study of identical twins. TCRdb fed the 5' RACE reads into MiXCR, producing one record per CDR3 protein. Of roughly 1,500,000 distinct CDR3 sequences in the sample, about 30% were seen once. Input material: cord blood. These TCRs come from a newborn girl in good health.

V is TRBV7-2 and J is TRBJ2-3; the D gene could be TRBD1 or TRBD2 (6 bases each). V was trimmed by 5 bases and J by 5 bases, leaving 17 bases between them. CDR1 is SGHTA and CDR2 is FQGNSA in the germline V gene. The CDR3 has 15 residues. The CDR3 DNA reads TGTGCCAGCAGCCATCAAAGGGGGGCGGGAGATACGCAGTATTTT. Residues: CASSHQRGAGDTQYF.

This clonotype was observed a few times. The J gene is TRBJ2-1, the V gene TRBV24-1; D assignment may be TRBD1 or TRBD2 (5 bases each). Germline CDR1 KGHDR, CDR2 SFDVKD. The V gene lost 7 bases and the J gene lost 6 bases, with 9 bases spanning the gap. The CDR3 covers 12 residues. For the CDR3, the DNA is TGTGCCACCAGCCAGAGGGGCAATGAGCAGTTCTTC. Protein sequence: CATSQRGNEQFF.

The rearrangement links TRBV27 to TRBJ2-6; 7 bases fit TRBD1. The V and J ends lost 5 bases and 1 base, in that order; junction bases with no gene match: 5. The CDR3 is 16 amino acids. Looked up from germline, CDR1 is MNHEY and CDR2 is SMNVEV (reference sequence). Here the CDR3 DNA reads TGTGCCAGCAGTCAGTTACAGGGGTCTGGGGCCAACGTCCTGACTTTC. As protein: CASSQLQGSGANVLTF.

The rearrangement joins TRBV6-6 to TRBJ2-1; D is unresolved. The ends were cut back, 2 bases at V and 0 bases at J, with 11 bases in the middle. Germline CDR1 and CDR2: MNHNY and SVGAGI (reference sequence). This CDR3 region has 16 residues. The CDR3 DNA reads as TGTGCCAGCAGTTACGGTGGGATTAGCTCCTACAATGAGCAGTTCTTC. Protein: CASSYGGISSYNEQFF.

The chain links TRBV7-6 to TRBJ1-1, with D possibly TRBD1 on 5 matching bases. Germline V gives CDR1 SGHVS, CDR2 FNYEAQ. CDR3 length: 13 residues. V was clipped by 4 bases and J by 8 bases, with 14 bases between them. The CDR3 DNA follows: TGTGCCAGCAGCTACCGGGACGGAAGCGAAGCTTTCTTT. Its translation is CASSYRDGSEAFF. The full variable domain, rest sourced from reference TRBV7-6 and TRBJ1-1, is GAGVSQSPRYKVTKRGQDVALRCDPISGHVSLYWYRQALGQGPEFLTYFNYEAQQDKSGLPNDRFSAERPEGSISTLTIQRTEQRDSAMYRCASSYRDGSEAFFGQGTRLTVV.

Written as DNA, the CDR3 is TGCGCCAGCAGCAAGGGACTAGCGTTCCCCGAGCAGTACTTC. Translating it yields CASSKGLAFPEQYF. The rearrangement joins TRBV5-1 to TRBJ2-5, with 10 bases lining up with TRBD2. The DNA matches TRBJ2-7 better at its end, which makes the J call doubtful. Germline V lookup: CDR1 SGHRS, CDR2 YFSETQ. The CDR3 spans 14 residues.

The J gene is TRBJ2-1, the V gene TRBV24-1, with D perhaps TRBD1 or TRBD2 (6 bases each). The J call may be incorrect, as the DNA end agrees better with TRBJ2-7. CDR3 length: 16 residues. CDR1 is KGHDR, CDR2 SFDVKD, per germline. CDR3 coding DNA: TGTGCCACCAGTGATTTGGTCGGGGGCTCCTACAATGAGCAGTACTTC. Translation gives CATSDLVGGSYNEQYF.

V and J are TRBV10-3 and TRBJ2-5; 7 bases are a match to TRBD2. CDR1 and CDR2 (germline): ENHRY, SYGVKD. V lost 7 bases and J lost 2; bases outside the gene matches: 4. The CDR3 spans 13 residues. In DNA form, the CDR3 reads TGTGCCATCACCCGGGAGGTTCAAGAGACCCAGTACTTC. Translating gives CAITREVQETQYF.

In regard to this clonotype: A single base separates this from a much larger clone, so it may be a read error. DNA for the CDR3: TGTGCCAGCAGCTTAGCGGATGGCTATGGCTACATCTTC. Amino acid sequence: CASSLADGYGYIF. The genes are TRBV7-9 and TRBJ1-2; D ambiguous. This CDR3 has 13 residues. Per the germline V gene, CDR1 is SEHNR and CDR2 is FQNEAQ (reference sequence).

The chain carries TRBV7-2 and TRBJ1-5; maybe TRBD1 (5 bases). CDR1 is SGHTA and CDR2 is FQGNSA in the germline V gene. The CDR3 extends over 14 amino acids. V lost 1 base and J lost 6, with 10 bases in between. CDR3: CASSLEGFGQPQHF. CDR3 in DNA: TGTGCCAGCAGCTTAGAGGGGTTTGGTCAGCCCCAGCATTTT.

This clonotype has at least ten counts. The V call is TRBV9, the J call TRBJ2-5; 10 nucleotides agree with TRBD1. This CDR3 comprises 17 residues. Germline loops: CDR1 SGDLS, CDR2 YYNGEE. V was pared by 2 bases and J by 5 bases, with 12 bases of the junction left unmatched. This CDR3 reads CASSVFSGTGVPETQYF. In nucleotides, the CDR3 is TGTGCCAGCAGCGTTTTCTCCGGGACAGGGGTTCCTGAGACCCAGTACTTC. The variable domain in full, with the rest retrieved from reference TRBV9 and TRBJ2-5, is DSGVTQTPKHLITATGQRVTLRCSPRSGDLSVYWYQQSLDQGLQFLIQYYNGEERAKGNILERFSAQQFPDLHSELNLSSLELGDSALYFCASSVFSGTGVPETQYFGPGTRLLVL.

Note on this clonotype: Sequence at one end of the junction differs from germline and may be a read error. CDR3 sequence reads: CSAGDRVTGPNEQFF. The CDR3 bases are TGCAGTGCTGGAGATCGGGTAACGGGACCCAATGAGCAGTTCTTC. The chain has TRBV20-1 and TRBJ2-1, with D tentatively TRBD1 or TRBD2 (5 bases each). The germline V gene encodes CDR1 DFQATT and CDR2 SNEGSKA (reference sequence). There are 15 residues in the CDR3.

The V gene is TRBV12-3 or TRBV12-4, the J gene TRBJ2-4; 9 positions match TRBD1. The CDR3 runs to 14 residues. J gave up 7 bases and V 5 bases, and 6 bases lay outside the gene matches. The CDR3: CASSVRTGVNIQYF. The CDR3 nucleotides read TGTGCCAGCAGTGTTCGGACAGGGGTCAACATTCAGTACTTC.

This chain joins TRBV10-3 and TRBJ2-7; TRBD2 aligns across 15 bases. V dropped 10 bases and J dropped 0; count of bases not matched to a gene: 7. This CDR3 region has 16 residues. Germline loops: CDR1 ENHRY, CDR2 SYGVKD. The CDR3 loop is CATTGLAGGSSYEQYF. The CDR3 nucleotides are TGTGCCACCACGGGACTAGCGGGGGGTTCCTCCTACGAGCAGTACTTC.

The chain employs TRBV27 and TRBJ2-7; tentative D call: TRBD1 (7 bases). V lost 5 bases and J 6 bases, leaving 17 bases between the germline ends. CDR3 size: 14 residues. Germline values: CDR1 MNHEY, CDR2 SMNVEV (reference sequence). The CDR3 sequence is CASSTTGRISEQYF. DNA of the CDR3: TGTGCCAGCAGTACGACAGGGAGGATCAGCGAGCAGTACTTC.

The chain is built from TRBV6-1 and TRBJ2-1; 11 bases match TRBD2. CDR1 is MNHNS and CDR2 is SASEGT in the germline V gene. Trimming at V came to 6 bases and at J to 12 bases, leaving 13 bases not matched to a gene. The CDR3 is made up of 15 amino acids. The chain's CDR3 is CASRTGTSGLQWQFF. The CDR3 nucleotides read TGTGCCAGCAGGACCGGGACTAGCGGCTTGCAATGGCAGTTCTTC.

As regards this clonotype: Being one base from a much bigger clone, this may be a read error. This sequence joins TRBV10-3 and TRBJ2-1; perhaps TRBD1 as D (5 bases). Germline loops: CDR1 ENHRY, CDR2 SYGVKD. CDR3 length: 13 amino acids. The CDR3 region is CAISVGAYSEQFF. Written as DNA, the CDR3 is TGTGCCATCAGTGTTGGGGCTTACAGTGAGCAGTTCTTC.

The V and J genes are TRBV9 and TRBJ1-2, with D tentatively TRBD1 (5 bases). Trimming shortened V by 4 bases and J by 7 bases, and 14 bases separated the two germline ends. The CDR3 covers 13 residues. Germline V lookup: CDR1 SGDLS, CDR2 YYNGEE. CDR3 in DNA: TGTGCCAGCAGCACCAGCGGGGGATCTGGCTACACCTTC. Its translation is CASSTSGGSGYTF.

The chain links TRBV6-1 to TRBJ1-1; 9 nucleotides align to TRBD1. Per germline, CDR1 MNHNS and CDR2 SASEGT. With V trimmed by 4 bases and J by 2 bases, 8 bases remained unmatched. This CDR3 is built from 16 residues. The CDR3 DNA follows: TGTGCCAGCAGTGTTTTCCGGGACAGGGTCAACACTGAAGCTTTCTTT. As protein: CASSVFRDRVNTEAFF.

This sequence joins TRBV5-1 and TRBJ1-5; a weak D match, TRBD1 (5 bases). The V end was cut by 4 bases, the J end by 2 bases, with 16 bases between. The germline gives CDR1 SGHRS, CDR2 YFSETQ. This CDR3 region has 16 residues. The CDR3: CASSPWGGEGNQPQHF. CDR3 nucleotide sequence: TGCGCCAGCAGCCCGTGGGGAGGGGAGGGCAATCAGCCCCAGCATTTT.

The genes are TRBV21-1 and TRBJ1-2; the table's D call TRBD1 went unverified against the DNA. TRBV21-1 is a pseudogene. There are 15 residues in the CDR3. The chain's CDR3 is CASIKGAGRSYGYTF. For the CDR3, the DNA is TGTGCCAGCATCAAAGGTGCGGGGCGGAGCTATGGCTACACCTTC.

This clonotype was found a few times. The genes are TRBV27 and TRBJ2-1; 9 bases are a match to TRBD2. Trimming at V came to 2 bases and at J to 10 bases, leaving 9 bases not matched to a gene. The CDR3 length is 15 residues. Germline loops: CDR1 MNHEY, CDR2 SMNVEV (reference sequence). The CDR3 reads CASSLLAGPQGEQFF. As DNA, the CDR3 is TGTGCCAGCAGTTTACTAGCGGGGCCGCAGGGGGAGCAGTTCTTC.

A few counts support this clonotype. The gene calls are TRBV20-1 and TRBJ2-3; 7 nucleotides line up with TRBD2. The trim removed 0 bases at V and 6 bases at J, leaving 3 bases unmatched. Germline V gives CDR1 DFQATT, CDR2 SNEGSKA (reference sequence). This CDR3 is 13 amino acids long. CDR3 nucleotides: TGCAGTGCTAGAGAGGAACTAGCGGATACGCAGTATTTT. Its translation: CSAREELADTQYF.

The V gene is TRBV6-5, the J gene TRBJ2-3; 7 nucleotides agree with TRBD1. With V trimmed by 0 bases and J by 3 bases, 6 bases remained unmatched. This CDR3 contains 16 residues. Germline V gene sequence: CDR1 MNHEY, CDR2 SVGAGI. The CDR3 DNA reads as TGTGCCAGCAGTTACTCGACAGGGTTCGGGACAGATACGCAGTATTTT. Amino acid sequence: CASSYSTGFGTDTQYF.

This clonotype was recorded many times. The genes are TRBV3-1 and TRBJ2-7; D is uncertain. The CDR3 is made up of 13 amino acids. Germline values: CDR1 LGHDT, CDR2 YNNKEL (reference sequence). The V gene lost 0 bases and the J gene lost 4 bases, with 7 bases spanning the gap. For the CDR3, the DNA is TGTGCCAGCAGCCAAGACAGTTTGTACGAGCAGTACTTC. Protein: CASSQDSLYEQYF.

The chain carries TRBV7-9 and TRBJ1-1; 7 positions match TRBD1. V was clipped by 7 bases and J by 1 base; unmatched bases: 12. Per germline, CDR1 SEHNR and CDR2 FQNEAQ (reference sequence). The CDR3 has 16 residues. CDR3 region: CASILPRAGGNTEAFF. CDR3 bases: TGTGCCAGCATCCTCCCCCGGGCAGGGGGGAACACTGAAGCTTTCTTT.

Only a few counts were recorded for this clonotype. V gene TRBV20-1 combines with J gene TRBJ2-7, with D perhaps being TRBD1 or TRBD2 (5 bases each). V shed 5 bases and J shed 3 bases, with 14 bases lying between them. CDR1 and CDR2 (germline): DFQATT, SNEGSKA (reference sequence). The CDR3 is 13 amino acids. The CDR3 sequence is CSALSGRLYEQYF. The CDR3 DNA is TGCAGTGCTCTGTCGGGACGCCTCTACGAGCAGTACTTC.

The genes are TRBV19 and TRBJ2-7; tentatively, D is TRBD1 (5 bases). V lost 4 bases and J lost 2, with 9 bases in between. Germline assignment: CDR1 LNHDA and CDR2 SQIVND (reference sequence). This CDR3 is built from 13 residues. CDR3 sequence reads: CASSTRQPYEQYF. The CDR3 DNA follows: TGTGCCAGTAGTACCCGACAGCCCTACGAGCAGTACTTC.

The V and J genes are TRBV9 and TRBJ2-3; D remains unclear. This CDR3 region has 13 residues. V lost 10 bases and J lost 2, with 14 bases in between. Germline CDR1 SGDLS, CDR2 YYNGEE. CDR3 amino acids: CARPGHNTDTQYF. DNA for the CDR3: TGTGCCCGCCCCGGGCATAACACAGATACGCAGTATTTT.

Comment on this clonotype: A single base separates this from a much larger clone, so it may be a read error. This chain links TRBV10-3 with TRBJ2-7, with D perhaps given as TRBD1 or TRBD2 (5 bases each). This CDR3 is 13 amino acids long. Per germline, CDR1 ENHRY and CDR2 SYGVKD. The CDR3 region is CAVSEGQSYEQYF. CDR3 nucleotide sequence: TGTGCCGTCAGTGAGGGGCAGTCCTACGAGCAGTACTTC.